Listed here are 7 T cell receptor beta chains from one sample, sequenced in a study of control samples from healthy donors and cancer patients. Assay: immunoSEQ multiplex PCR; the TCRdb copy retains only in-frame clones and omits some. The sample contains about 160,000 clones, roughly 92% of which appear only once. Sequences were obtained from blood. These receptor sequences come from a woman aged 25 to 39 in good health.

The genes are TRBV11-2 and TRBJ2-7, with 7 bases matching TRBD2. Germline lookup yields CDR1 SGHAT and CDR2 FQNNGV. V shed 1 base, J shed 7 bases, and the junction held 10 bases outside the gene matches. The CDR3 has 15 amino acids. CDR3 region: CASSLGVGGPGEQYF. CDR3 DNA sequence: TGTGCCAGCAGCTTAGGAGTGGGAGGGCCGGGGGAGCAGTACTTC.

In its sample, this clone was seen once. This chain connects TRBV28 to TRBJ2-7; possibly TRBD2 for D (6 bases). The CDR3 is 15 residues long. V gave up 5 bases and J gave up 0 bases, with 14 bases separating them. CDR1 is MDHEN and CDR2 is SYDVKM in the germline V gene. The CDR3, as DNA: TGTGCCAGCAGTGGCCGGGACTGGGGCTCCTACGAGCAGTACTTC. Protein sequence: CASSGRDWGSYEQYF.

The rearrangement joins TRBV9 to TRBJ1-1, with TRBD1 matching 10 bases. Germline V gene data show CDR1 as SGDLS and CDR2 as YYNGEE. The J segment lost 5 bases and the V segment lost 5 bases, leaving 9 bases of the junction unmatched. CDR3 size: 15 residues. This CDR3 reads CASSSVPGQGTEAFF. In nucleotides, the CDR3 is TGTGCCAGCAGTTCCGTACCGGGACAGGGGACTGAAGCTTTCTTT.

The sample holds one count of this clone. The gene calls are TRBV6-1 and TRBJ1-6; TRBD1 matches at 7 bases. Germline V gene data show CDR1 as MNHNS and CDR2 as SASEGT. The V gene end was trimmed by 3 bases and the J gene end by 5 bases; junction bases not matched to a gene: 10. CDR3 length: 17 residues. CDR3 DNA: TGTGCCAGCAGTGAGATTTGGGACAGAGCTAATAATTCACCCCTCCACTTT. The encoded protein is CASSEIWDRANNSPLHF.

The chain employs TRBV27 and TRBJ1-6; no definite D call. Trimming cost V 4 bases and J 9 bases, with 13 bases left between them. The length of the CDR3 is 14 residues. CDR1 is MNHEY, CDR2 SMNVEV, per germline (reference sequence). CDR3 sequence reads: CASSSSGMSSPLHF. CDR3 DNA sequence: TGTGCCAGCAGTTCGTCGGGAATGAGTTCACCCCTCCACTTT.

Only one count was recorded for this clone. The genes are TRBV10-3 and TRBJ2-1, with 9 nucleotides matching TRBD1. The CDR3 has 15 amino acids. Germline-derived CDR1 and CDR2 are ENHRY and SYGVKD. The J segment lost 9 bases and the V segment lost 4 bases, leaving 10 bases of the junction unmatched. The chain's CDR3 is CAISGGRQGEAEQFF. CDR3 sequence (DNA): TGTGCCATCAGTGGGGGGCGACAGGGGGAAGCTGAGCAGTTCTTC.

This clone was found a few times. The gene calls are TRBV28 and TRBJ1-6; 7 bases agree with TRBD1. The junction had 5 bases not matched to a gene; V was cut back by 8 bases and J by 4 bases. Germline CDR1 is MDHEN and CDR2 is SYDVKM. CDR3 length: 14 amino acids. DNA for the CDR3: TGTGCCAGCCAGGGACAGCTATATAATTCACCCCTCCACTTT. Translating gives CASQGQLYNSPLHF.